Shown below are 27 T cell receptor beta chains from a single sample sequenced in a study of vaccination and CD4 T cells after COVID-19. The sample's treatment: approximately 11-day PBMC culture with coronavirus spike peptide pools or control peptides (ViraFEST assay). CD4+ T-cell collection from the unexposed donor predated the COVID-19 pandemic (2011-2018). With the Oncomine TCR Beta short-read assay, DNA from cultured CD4+ T cells was sequenced. TCRdb reprocessed the PCR reads via MiXCR and lists one record per CDR3 protein. The repertoire holds 7,200 or so distinct CDR3 sequences, approximately 48% seen once, with 30% to 40% in the top ten. Antigen specificity for these receptors is unknown. Input material: CD4+ T cells from blood, cultured in vitro. Source of these receptors: a human donor in good health.

V is TRBV12-3 or TRBV12-4 and J is TRBJ1-6; D gene ambiguous. CDR3 length: 14 amino acids. V lost 5 bases and J lost 7, with 12 bases in between. CDR3 DNA: TGTGCCAGCAGTCCCCCGGGCCAAAATTCACCCCTCCACTTT. Amino acid sequence: CASSPPGQNSPLHF.

The chain is built from TRBV10-1 and TRBJ2-3; no firm D call. This CDR3 has 13 residues. Germline V CDR1 and CDR2: WNHNN, SYGVQD (reference sequence). V was trimmed by 4 bases and J by 7 bases, leaving 12 bases between them. The CDR3 DNA is TGCGCCAGCAGTGGGGGTAGTGTATATACGCAGTATTTT. Its translation is CASSGGSVYTQYF.

The genes are TRBV20-1 and TRBJ1-6, with D unresolved. Germline loops: CDR1 DFQATT, CDR2 SNEGSKA (reference sequence). Trimming removed 0 bases from V and 7 bases from J, with 7 bases in between. The CDR3 sequence is 13 residues long. The CDR3 here is CSARERENSPLHF. CDR3 bases: TGCAGTGCTAGAGAGCGGGAAAATTCACCCCTCCACTTT.

The table lists this clonotype with a few counts. The DNA for the CDR3 is TGTGCCAGCAGCTACACCTATGGGGCAGAGTCCTACGAGCAGTACTTC. Translated, it gives CASSYTYGAESYEQYF. The V gene is TRBV7-8, the J gene TRBJ2-7, with TRBD1 as a possible D gene (5 bases). Germline loops: CDR1 SGHVS, CDR2 FQNEAQ. The V end was cut by 4 bases, the J end by 1 base, with 17 bases between. The CDR3 runs to 16 residues. The entire variable domain, with the rest obtained from reference TRBV7-8 and TRBJ2-7, is as follows: GAGVSQSPRYKVAKRGQDVALRCDPISGHVSLFWYQQALGQGPEFLTYFQNEAQLDKSGLPSDRFFAERPEGSVSTLKIQRTQQEDSAVYLCASSYTYGAESYEQYFGPGTRLTVT.

The V and J genes are TRBV19 and TRBJ2-1, with D uncertain. V was shortened by 2 bases and J by 7 bases, with 12 bases between the two germline ends. Per the germline V gene, CDR1 is LNHDA and CDR2 is SQIVND (reference sequence). This CDR3 is 14 amino acids long. The CDR3 DNA is TGTGCCAGTAGTATAAAAGCGTGGCCAAATGAGCAGTTCTTC. This gives the protein CASSIKAWPNEQFF.

The V call is TRBV7-9, the J call TRBJ2-7, with a weak D call TRBD2 (6 bases). Germline CDR1 is SEHNR and CDR2 is FQNEAQ (reference sequence). Trimming shortened V by 5 bases and J by 9 bases, and 23 bases separated the two germline ends. This CDR3 spans 15 amino acids. The CDR3 coding sequence is TGTGCCAGCAGCCCGGGGGATCGACTCCGCTCGGGGCAGTACTTC. It translates to CASSPGDRLRSGQYF.

This rearrangement joins TRBV20-1 to TRBJ2-1; 14 bases fit TRBD2. J gave up 8 bases and V 1 base, and 13 bases lay outside the gene matches. The CDR3 runs to 18 residues. Germline V gene sequence: CDR1 DFQATT, CDR2 SNEGSKA (reference sequence). This CDR3 is CSARGGGLAGARPDEQFF. CDR3 DNA: TGCAGTGCTAGAGGGGGGGGACTAGCGGGAGCCCGGCCCGATGAGCAGTTCTTC.

The V gene is TRBV25-1, the J gene TRBJ2-2; 9 bases fit TRBD1. The CDR3 has 15 amino acids. Germline assignment: CDR1 MGHDK and CDR2 SYGVNS. V shed 2 bases and J 5 bases; nucleotides not matched to a gene: 3. CDR3 sequence (DNA): TGTGCCAGCAGTGAAAGCGGACAGGGGACCGGGGAGCTGTTTTTT. The encoded protein is CASSESGQGTGELFF.

The rearrangement uses TRBV5-6 and TRBJ1-2, with no clear D. This CDR3 spans 14 amino acids. Germline values: CDR1 SGHDT, CDR2 YYEEEE. Deletions cut 3 bases from V and 1 base from J, with 10 bases between. The CDR3 DNA reads as TGTGCCAGCAGCTCGGGCCCCCTTAACTATGGCTACACCTTC. Its protein product is CASSSGPLNYGYTF.

The rearrangement uses TRBV12-3 or TRBV12-4 and TRBJ1-1; D is perhaps TRBD1 (5 bases). The CDR3 is made up of 12 amino acids. Trimming took 5 bases from V and 11 from J, leaving 15 bases between them. CDR3 amino acids: CASSRAGEKAFF. The CDR3 DNA sequence: TGTGCCAGCAGTCGGGCGGGGGAAAAGGCTTTCTTT.

The V call is TRBV28, the J call TRBJ1-1, with D possibly being TRBD1 (5 bases). Trimming cost V 9 bases and J 0 bases, with 14 bases left between them. The CDR3 runs to 14 residues. CDR1 is MDHEN, CDR2 SYDVKM, per germline. This CDR3 is CASSEGALNTEAFF. CDR3 sequence (DNA): TGTGCCAGTTCCGAAGGGGCGTTGAACACTGAAGCTTTCTTT.

This clonotype was found a few times. The rearrangement links TRBV20-1 to TRBJ2-3; no definite D call. The CDR3 has 13 residues. Germline V gene sequence: CDR1 DFQATT, CDR2 SNEGSKA (reference sequence). With 3 bases removed from V and 0 bases from J, the gap between germline ends came to 7 bases. The CDR3 sequence is CSASTLSTDTQYF. The CDR3 bases are TGCAGTGCTAGTACCCTAAGCACAGATACGCAGTATTTT.

This clonotype was detected a few times. The chain has TRBV10-1 and TRBJ2-3; weak D call: TRBD2 (6 bases). Germline CDR1 reads WNHNN; CDR2 reads SYGVQD (reference sequence). The germline V and J ends were trimmed by 5 bases and 0 bases, with 9 bases remaining between them. The CDR3 runs 14 residues. CDR3 DNA: TGCGCCAGCAGTCGGGGGTCCAGCACAGATACGCAGTATTTT. This codes for CASSRGSSTDTQYF.

The V and J genes are TRBV12-5 and TRBJ1-1; D not resolved. CDR3 size: 17 residues. The ends were cut back, 0 bases at V and 1 base at J, with 15 bases in the middle. The germline V gene encodes CDR1 LGHNT and CDR2 FRNRAP. CDR3 loop: CASGLVKYEEANTEAFF. The CDR3 DNA follows: TGTGCTAGTGGTTTGGTGAAATATGAAGAAGCGAACACTGAAGCTTTCTTT.

This clonotype appeared a single time. The V gene is TRBV18, the J gene TRBJ1-1, with unresolved D. Germline CDR1 reads KGHSH; CDR2 reads LQKENI. The CDR3 covers 14 residues. The V end was cut by 6 bases, the J end by 6 bases, with 17 bases between. DNA of the CDR3: TGTGCCAGCTCCCTCAATGGAGGGAAGGCTGAAGCTTTCTTT. Protein sequence: CASSLNGGKAEAFF.

This rearrangement joins TRBV19 to TRBJ2-4, with D perhaps matching TRBD2 (5 bases). The V end lost 3 bases, the J end lost 5 bases, and 20 bases lay between the germline ends. The V gene's germline CDR1 is LNHDA and CDR2 SQIVND (reference sequence). CDR3 size: 17 residues. The CDR3 here is CASSISLGVRQQNIQYF. For the CDR3, the DNA is TGTGCCAGTAGTATCTCTCTGGGAGTCCGGCAGCAAAACATTCAGTACTTC. Full variable domain (remainder filled in from reference TRBV19 and TRBJ2-4): DGGITQSPKYLFRKEGQNVTLSCEQNLNHDAMYWYRQDPGQGLRLIYYSQIVNDFQKGDIAEGYSVSREKKESFPLTVTSAQKNPTAFYLCASSISLGVRQQNIQYFGAGTRLSVL.

The rearrangement joins TRBV6-5 to TRBJ2-5, with unresolved D. This CDR3 is built from 13 residues. Trimming cost V 4 bases and J 2 bases, with 8 bases left between them. The germline gives CDR1 MNHEY, CDR2 SVGAGI. CDR3: CASSFRSQETQYF. The CDR3 coding sequence is TGTGCCAGCAGTTTTCGTAGTCAAGAGACCCAGTACTTC.

This chain links TRBV5-5 with TRBJ1-5; no definite D call. V was trimmed by 0 bases and J by 0 bases, leaving 10 bases between them. The CDR3 is 16 residues long. Germline assignment: CDR1 SGHKS and CDR2 YYEKEE (reference sequence). The CDR3 protein is CASSLGVGGSNQPQHF. CDR3 bases: TGTGCCAGCAGCTTGGGTGTAGGCGGTAGCAATCAGCCCCAGCATTTT.

This clonotype has only a few counts. The rearrangement joins TRBV20-1 to TRBJ2-2; D unresolved. Germline loops: CDR1 DFQATT, CDR2 SNEGSKA (reference sequence). The CDR3 totals 15 residues. V was pared by 4 bases and J by 0 bases, with 12 bases between. In DNA, the CDR3 is TGCAGTGCTAAATTTCTAGGCGCGAACACCGGGGAGCTGTTTTTT. Encoded protein: CSAKFLGANTGELFF.

The chain carries TRBV6-1 and TRBJ1-1; the D is unclear. Germline V gene sequence: CDR1 MNHNS, CDR2 SASEGT. Trimming left V 7 bases short and J 4 bases short, with 13 bases between. This CDR3 is 13 amino acids long. The CDR3 sequence is CASNRGKGTEAFF. DNA of the CDR3: TGTGCCAGCAATAGAGGGAAGGGCACTGAAGCTTTCTTT.

The rearrangement joins TRBV19 to TRBJ2-7, with 8 bases aligning to TRBD1. Trimming at V came to 3 bases and at J to 6 bases, leaving 10 bases not matched to a gene. Germline V gene lookup returns CDR1 LNHDA and CDR2 SQIVND (reference sequence). There are 15 residues in the CDR3. The CDR3 region is CASSIRGLYPIEQYF. The CDR3 DNA follows: TGTGCCAGTAGTATCAGGGGGCTTTACCCAATCGAGCAGTACTTC.

In its sample, this clonotype was seen once. The V gene is TRBV29-1, the J gene TRBJ2-5, with TRBD1 as a possible D gene (6 bases). The V end was cut by 7 bases, the J end by 4 bases, with 16 bases between. The CDR3 spans 13 residues. From germline, CDR1 is SQVTM and CDR2 ANQGSEA. CDR3 nucleotides: TGCAGCGCCAACAGGGTGGGCCCAGAGACCCAGTACTTC. This codes for CSANRVGPETQYF.

A few counts support this clonotype. V usage is TRBV6-1 and J usage is TRBJ1-1, with 7 bases fitting TRBD1. There are 14 residues in the CDR3. The trim removed 8 bases at V and 4 bases at J, leaving 10 bases unmatched. Germline CDR1 reads MNHNS; CDR2 reads SASEGT. CDR3: CASARQGMGTEAFF. For the CDR3, the DNA is TGTGCCAGCGCAAGACAGGGCATGGGCACTGAAGCTTTCTTT.

V usage is TRBV28 and J usage is TRBJ1-5; possibly TRBD1 for D (5 bases). The V and J ends lost 6 bases and 9 bases respectively, with 9 bases between them. Germline loops: CDR1 MDHEN, CDR2 SYDVKM. CDR3 length: 11 residues. The CDR3 protein is CASRGEWPQHF. The CDR3 region has the DNA TGTGCCAGCAGGGGGGAATGGCCCCAGCATTTT. Complete variable domain (other parts from reference TRBV28 and TRBJ1-5): DVKVTQSSRYLVKRTGEKVFLECVQDMDHENMFWYRQDPGLGLRLIYFSYDVKMKEKGDIPEGYSVSREKKERFSLILESASTNQTSMYLCASRGEWPQHFGDGTRLSIL.

This clonotype was counted a few times. The genes are TRBV6-1 and TRBJ1-5; D ambiguous. CDR1 is MNHNS, CDR2 SASEGT, per germline. The CDR3 has 12 residues. V lost 4 bases, J lost 8 bases, and 9 bases lay in between. CDR3 sequence reads: CASSVSPEPQHF. Here the CDR3 DNA reads TGTGCCAGCAGTGTAAGCCCTGAGCCCCAGCATTTT.

This chain connects TRBV15 to TRBJ2-2, with 8 positions matching TRBD1. CDR1 is LNHNV, CDR2 YYDKDF, per germline (reference sequence). V shed 4 bases, J shed 1 base, and the junction held 2 bases outside the gene matches. This CDR3 contains 15 residues. The CDR3 nucleotides read TGTGCCACCAGCACCGACAGGGGGAACACCGGGGAGCTGTTTTTT. It yields the protein CATSTDRGNTGELFF.

This clonotype has just one count. This chain connects TRBV30 to TRBJ1-1, with no clear D. Trimming shortened V by 5 bases and J by 0 bases, and 13 bases separated the two germline ends. This CDR3 has 14 amino acids. Germline V gives CDR1 GTSNPN, CDR2 SVGIG (reference sequence). The CDR3 DNA is TGTGCCTGGGAACGACAAGGGATGAACACTGAAGCTTTCTTT. The encoded protein is CAWERQGMNTEAFF.